This TCR beta chain was recorded in a study of regulatory T cells in long-lasting Graves disease. TCR beta libraries were built with iRepertoire HTBI primers and Arm-PCR of CDR3 regions. Via MiXCR, TCRdb re-called the multiplex PCR reads, giving one row per CDR3 protein. In the table there are about 540,000 distinct CDR3 sequences, roughly 13% of which are singletons. This clonotype has a handful of counts. V was trimmed by 0 bases and J by 3 bases, leaving 16 bases between them. This CDR3 has 17 amino acids. Germline assignment: CDR1 LNHNV and CDR2 YYDKDF (reference sequence). Sample time point: newly diagnosed GD, antithyroid drugs for less than 3 months. Extracted PBMC RNA gave rise to the TCR library. The data were also submitted as part of a second study, on T cells in Graves' hyperthyroidism and ophthalmopathy.

The sequence was obtained from a man aged 25 to 40 with Graves disease. This rearrangement joins TRBV15 to TRBJ2-3; D may correspond to TRBD1 or TRBD2 (5 bases each). Sample: peripheral blood mononuclear cells (PBMCs), taken at new diagnosis, from a patient treated with antithyroid drugs. Here the CDR3 reads CATSREGRAWGTDTQYF. DNA of the CDR3: TGTGCCACCAGCAGAGAAGGGCGGGCCTGGGGGACAGATACGCAGTATTTT.